This T cell receptor beta chain was observed in a study of tumor-infiltrating lymphocytes in primary liver carcinoma (dated by TCRdb to 2017 to 2019). Some background on the complete study: Hepatocellular carcinoma (four) or combined HCC and intrahepatic cholangiocarcinoma (one) was present in the five patients, who were three men and two women aged 30 to 69 years. Across five regions of each liver tumor, along with adjacent normal tissue and blood, the study brought together TCRbeta repertoire sequencing, expression microarrays and whole-exome sequencing. A total of roughly 35 specimens from 5 patients underwent TCRbeta repertoire sequencing, comprising 25 or so tumor regions, 5 adjacent noncancerous liver tissues and 5 peripheral blood samples. Samples yielded roughly 3.5 to 8 million productive TCRbeta reads; read depth did not differ significantly between tissue types. The 25 to 30 tumor region samples were profiled with Agilent mRNA microarrays so that TCRbeta repertoire diversity could be related to the local molecular phenotype. Tumors of the five patients were stage T1-T3 N0M0 with maximum diameters of roughly 4.2 to 11 cm. Repertoires from technical replicates were highly reproducible, with mean shared-clone rates roughly 0.86 and correlation coefficients above 0.95. What the research found in general, with its limitations: Only about 7-25% of top clones were found in all five regions of a tumor, suggesting spatial heterogeneity of tumor-infiltrating T cells. With just 4 or 5 patients in the study, the authors point out that the findings should be validated in a larger study. Only the TCR beta chain was sequenced, which likely underestimates true repertoire diversity because unpaired alpha chains were not captured. Repertoire overlap was higher between tumor regions (mean roughly 35%) than tumor-adjacent (approximately 17%) or tumor-blood (about 15%) pairs, consistent with antigen-driven expansion. Comparison of CD4+ and CD8+ T cell repertoires was precluded by the use of bulk unsorted samples. The top 250 clones accounted for a significantly greater share of the repertoire in tumors than in blood (p = 0.039).

Including cysteine and phenylalanine, the CDR3 has 15 amino acids. The kept DNA is CDR3 alone, 45 bases in frame from the first base. The germline V gene sets CDR1 to MNHNS and CDR2 to SASEGT. Using a constant-region primer and ProtoScript II reverse transcriptase, TCRbeta-specific cDNA was reverse-transcribed from about 0.45 ug total RNA. TCRbeta libraries were built with three nested multiplex PCR rounds, a slightly modified ARM-PCR procedure. Each of the first two PCR rounds ran for about 10 cycles and used multiplex TRBV1-TRBV30 forward primers together with a Cbeta reverse primer. Sample barcodes and Illumina adapters were attached in a final 25-cycle PCR using Deep VentR polymerase. Amplicons of 200-500 bp were gel-purified with a QIAquick gel extraction kit before sequencing. The TCRbeta amplicons were sequenced with 250-bp paired-end reads on an Illumina HiSeq 2500. For the original study's pipeline: Trimmomatic v0.33 was used to quality-trim the reads, and FLASH v1.2.11 was used to merge paired reads so that full CDR3 sequences could be recovered. MiGEC v1.2.1b assigned V, D and J germline segments to the rearranged TCRbeta sequences. Clonotype statistics and Shannon-Wiener diversity indices were calculated with VDJtools v1.0.0. Except for diversity analysis, only the 250 most abundant clonotypes of each sample were used in subsequent analyses to reduce sampling bias. In-frame beta chains were kept once TCRdb had trimmed the public reads at Q25 with fastp and called clones with MiXCR. Every CDR3 protein is listed once, alongside the most common genes and DNA of its rows. These V and J calls rely on TCRdb rather than the paper's analysis. This sample has around 80,000 distinct CDR3 sequences in its table, and 72% of those were observed once. Roughly a fifth of the sample lies in the top ten.

A word on this clonotype: Its antigen remains undetermined. The junction shows a germline mismatch at one end, possibly a read error.

Without any cell sorting, total RNA and DNA were co-extracted from about 20-30 mg of bulk tissue using the AllPrep DNA/RNA mini kit. Four to six patients with histopathologically diagnosed primary liver carcinoma underwent surgical resection in China between late 2015 and March 2016. Chronic HBV infection was present in the patients, and the patients were treatment-naive at sampling. Each tumor was sampled at five spatially separated regions: the tumor centre plus the superior, inferior, left-lateral and right-lateral poles. More than 80% viable tumor cells were found by histology in every tumor sample. Fresh tumor and adjacent tissue pieces were bisected, with one half stored in RNAlater at -80 degrees C and the other half sent for histology.

The chain is made from TRBV6-1 and TRBJ2-2; TRBD1 is perhaps the D gene, given 7 matching bases. The sequenced sample consisted of liver tumor tissue from sampling region 1. The cell subset or site label on this specimen signifies: tumor region T1, superior pole. The TCR comes from a man aged 35 to 55 with primary liver carcinoma and hepatitis B virus infection. The CDR3 loop reads CTSRGDRLNTGELFF. Read as DNA, the sequence is TGTACCAGCAGGGGGGACAGATTGAACACCGGGGAGCTGTTTTTC.